This T cell receptor (beta chain) was recorded in a study of beta chain features in type 1 diabetes. V dropped 3 bases and J dropped 2 bases, with 6 bases sitting between them. Germline V gene lookup returns CDR1 SGHDT and CDR2 YYEEEE. There are 14 residues in the CDR3. What was sequenced were expressed TCRB transcripts, since all of the isolated RNA had been reverse transcribed. Produced via immunoSEQ multiplex PCR; TCRdb's table is partial and in-frame only. The sample includes 250,000 to 350,000 clones, roughly an eighth of them seen just once. This clone was observed a handful of times. Its cognate antigen is unknown. Study findings and constraints: The influence of HLA type on TCRB rearrangement stayed undetermined. Moderate yet significant TCRB CDR3 shortening was seen in Type 1 diabetes patients in all four CD4+ subsets. A closer apparent resemblance between naive, central memory and Treg TCRB repertoires was seen in patients than in healthy donors. The study notes PCR might favor shorter templates equally in patients and controls.

J is TRBJ2-6 and V is TRBV5-6; D is perhaps TRBD1 (6 bases). Sequences were obtained from naive CD4+ T cells from blood. The origin of this receptor is a man aged 25-45 years with type 1 diabetes. CDR3 protein: CASSSGAGANVLTF. The CDR3 nucleotides read TGTGCCAGCAGCTCAGGGGCTGGGGCCAACGTCCTGACTTTC.